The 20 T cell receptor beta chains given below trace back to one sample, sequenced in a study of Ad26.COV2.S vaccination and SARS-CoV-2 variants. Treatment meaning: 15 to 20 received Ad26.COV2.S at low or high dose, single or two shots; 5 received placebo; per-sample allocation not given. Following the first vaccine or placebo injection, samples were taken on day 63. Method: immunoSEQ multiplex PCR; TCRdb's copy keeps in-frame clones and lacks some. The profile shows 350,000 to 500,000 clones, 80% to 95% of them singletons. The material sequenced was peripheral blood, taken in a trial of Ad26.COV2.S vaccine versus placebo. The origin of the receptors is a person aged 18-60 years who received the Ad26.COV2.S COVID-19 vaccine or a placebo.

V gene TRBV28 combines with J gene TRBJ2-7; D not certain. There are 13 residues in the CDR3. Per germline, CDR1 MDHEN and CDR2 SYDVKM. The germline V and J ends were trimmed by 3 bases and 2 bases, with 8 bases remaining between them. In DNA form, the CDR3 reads TGTGCCAGCAGTTTGAGTCCCCCCTACGAGCAGTACTTC. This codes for CASSLSPPYEQYF.

In nucleotides, the CDR3 is TGCGCCAGCAGCCCGGGGACTATCACAGATACGCAGTATTTT. Translated: CASSPGTITDTQYF. The V gene is TRBV4-3, the J gene TRBJ2-3; TRBD2 aligns across 7 bases. V trimming: 4 bases; J trimming: 2 bases; junction bases outside the gene matches: 3. The V gene's germline CDR1 is LGHNA and CDR2 YSLEER. This CDR3 is built from 14 residues.

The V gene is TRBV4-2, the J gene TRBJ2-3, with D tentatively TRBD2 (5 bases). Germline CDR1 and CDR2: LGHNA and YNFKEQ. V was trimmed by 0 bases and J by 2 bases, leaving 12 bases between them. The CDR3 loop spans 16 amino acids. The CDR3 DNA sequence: TGTGCCAGCAGCCAAGATTTTGGACTTCCCACAGATACGCAGTATTTT. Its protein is CASSQDFGLPTDTQYF.

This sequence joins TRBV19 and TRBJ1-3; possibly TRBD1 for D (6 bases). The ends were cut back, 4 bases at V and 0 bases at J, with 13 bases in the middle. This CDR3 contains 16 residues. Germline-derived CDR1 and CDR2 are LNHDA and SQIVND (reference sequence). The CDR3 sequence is CASSNRQEPSGNTIYF. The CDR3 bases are TGTGCCAGTAGTAACCGACAGGAGCCCTCTGGAAACACCATATATTTT.

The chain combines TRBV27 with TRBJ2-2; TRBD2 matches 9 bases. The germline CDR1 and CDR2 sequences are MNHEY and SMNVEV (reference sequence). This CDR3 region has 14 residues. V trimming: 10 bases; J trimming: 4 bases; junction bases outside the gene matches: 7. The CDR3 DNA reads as TGTGCCACGACAGAGCGGGGGGCCACCGGGGAGCTGTTTTTT. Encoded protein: CATTERGATGELFF.

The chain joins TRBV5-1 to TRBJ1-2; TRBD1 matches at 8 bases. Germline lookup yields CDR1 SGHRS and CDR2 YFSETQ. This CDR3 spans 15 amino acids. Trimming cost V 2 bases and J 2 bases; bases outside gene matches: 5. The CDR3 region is CASSFRQGTNYGYTF. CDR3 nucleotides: TGCGCCAGCAGCTTTAGACAGGGGACGAACTATGGCTACACCTTC.

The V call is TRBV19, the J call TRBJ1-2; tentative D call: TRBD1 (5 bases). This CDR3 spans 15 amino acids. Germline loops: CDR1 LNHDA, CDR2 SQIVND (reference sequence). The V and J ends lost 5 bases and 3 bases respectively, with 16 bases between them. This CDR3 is CASSRPGREDYGYTF. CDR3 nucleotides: TGTGCCAGTAGTCGCCCGGGACGGGAGGACTATGGCTACACCTTC.

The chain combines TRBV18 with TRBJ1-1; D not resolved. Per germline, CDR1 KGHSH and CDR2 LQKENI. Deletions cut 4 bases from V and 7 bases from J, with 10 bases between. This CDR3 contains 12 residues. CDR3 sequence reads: CASSLGTDEAFF. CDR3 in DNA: TGTGCCAGCTCACTCGGAACAGATGAAGCTTTCTTT.

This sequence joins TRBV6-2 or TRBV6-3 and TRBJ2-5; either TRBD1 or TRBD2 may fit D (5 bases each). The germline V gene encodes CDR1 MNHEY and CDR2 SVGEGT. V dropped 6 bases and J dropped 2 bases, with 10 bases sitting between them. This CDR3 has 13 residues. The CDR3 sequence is CASSRDPQETQYF. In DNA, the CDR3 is TGTGCCAGCAGCCGGGACCCTCAAGAGACCCAGTACTTC.

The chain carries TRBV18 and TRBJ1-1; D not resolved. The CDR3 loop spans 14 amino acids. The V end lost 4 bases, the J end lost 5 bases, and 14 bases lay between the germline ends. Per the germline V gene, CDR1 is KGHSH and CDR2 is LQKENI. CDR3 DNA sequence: TGTGCCAGCTCACTTTTGGGGAGAGGTACTGAAGCTTTCTTT. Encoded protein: CASSLLGRGTEAFF.

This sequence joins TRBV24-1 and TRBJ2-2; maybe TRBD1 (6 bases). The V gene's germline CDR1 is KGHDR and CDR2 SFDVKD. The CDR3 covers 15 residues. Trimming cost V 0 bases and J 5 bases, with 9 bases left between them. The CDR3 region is CATSDLLQGTGELFF. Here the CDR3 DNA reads TGTGCCACCAGTGATTTGCTGCAGGGGACCGGGGAGCTGTTTTTT.

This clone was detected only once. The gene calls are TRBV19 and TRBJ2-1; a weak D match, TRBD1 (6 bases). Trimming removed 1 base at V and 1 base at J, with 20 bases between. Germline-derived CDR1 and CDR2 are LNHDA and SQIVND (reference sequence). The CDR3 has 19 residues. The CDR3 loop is CASSIGSVDLRGSYNEQFF. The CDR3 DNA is TGTGCCAGTAGTATAGGGTCTGTAGACCTAAGGGGGTCCTACAATGAGCAGTTCTTC.

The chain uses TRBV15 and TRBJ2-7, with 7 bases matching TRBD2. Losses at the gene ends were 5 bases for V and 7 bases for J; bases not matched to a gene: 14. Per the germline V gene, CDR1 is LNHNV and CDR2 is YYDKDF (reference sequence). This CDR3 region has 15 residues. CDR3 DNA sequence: TGTGCCACCAGCGGGGGGAGGGAGAGAATTTGGGAGCAGTACTTC. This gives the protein CATSGGRERIWEQYF.

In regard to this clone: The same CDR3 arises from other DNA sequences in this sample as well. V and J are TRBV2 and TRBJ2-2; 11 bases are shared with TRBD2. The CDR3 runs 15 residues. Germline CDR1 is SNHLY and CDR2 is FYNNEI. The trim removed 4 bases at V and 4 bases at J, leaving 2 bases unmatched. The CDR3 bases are TGTGCCAGCAGTGGGCTAGCGGGAGGCACCGGGGAGCTGTTTTTT. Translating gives CASSGLAGGTGELFF.

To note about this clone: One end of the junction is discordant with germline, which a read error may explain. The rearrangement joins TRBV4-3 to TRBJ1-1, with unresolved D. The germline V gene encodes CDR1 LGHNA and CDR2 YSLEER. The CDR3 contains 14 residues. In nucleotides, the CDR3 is TGCACCAGCAGCCAAGATTTGGGGAACACTGAAGCTTTCTTT. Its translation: CTSSQDLGNTEAFF.

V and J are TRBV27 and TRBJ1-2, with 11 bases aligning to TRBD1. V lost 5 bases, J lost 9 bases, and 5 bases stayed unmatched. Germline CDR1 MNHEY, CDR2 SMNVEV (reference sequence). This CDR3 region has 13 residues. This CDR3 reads CASSLDRGQSYTF. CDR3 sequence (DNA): TGTGCCAGCAGTCTGGACAGGGGGCAGAGCTACACCTTC.

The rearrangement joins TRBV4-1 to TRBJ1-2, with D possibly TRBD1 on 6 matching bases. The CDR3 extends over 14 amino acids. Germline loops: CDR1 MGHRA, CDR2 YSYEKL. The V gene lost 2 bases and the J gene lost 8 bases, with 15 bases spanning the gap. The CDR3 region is CASSQSDSLRGYTF. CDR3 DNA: TGCGCCAGCAGCCAATCGGACAGTCTTAGGGGCTACACCTTC.

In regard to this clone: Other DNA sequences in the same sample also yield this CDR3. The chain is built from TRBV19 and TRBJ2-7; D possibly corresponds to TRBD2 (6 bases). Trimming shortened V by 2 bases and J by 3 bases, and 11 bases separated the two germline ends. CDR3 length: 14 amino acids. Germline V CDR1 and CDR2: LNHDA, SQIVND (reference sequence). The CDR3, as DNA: TGTGCCAGTAGTATATCTGGGGGGAACTACGAGCAGTACTTC. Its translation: CASSISGGNYEQYF.

CDR3 in amino acids: CASSLGQQPYNEQFF. CDR3 DNA sequence: TGTGCCAGCAGCCTAGGGCAGCAACCCTACAATGAGCAGTTCTTC. The rearrangement joins TRBV11-3 to TRBJ2-1; D gene ambiguous. From germline, CDR1 is SGHNT and CDR2 YENEEA. The CDR3 is made up of 15 amino acids. Trimming cost V 5 bases and J 2 bases, with 13 bases left between them. Based on the CDR3 plus reference TRBV11-3 and TRBJ2-1, the full variable domain is EAGVVQSPRYKIIEKKQPVAFWCNPISGHNTLYWYLQNLGQGPELLIRYENEEAVDDSQLPKDRFSAERLKGVDSTLKIQPAELGDSAVYLCASSLGQQPYNEQFFGPGTRLTVL.

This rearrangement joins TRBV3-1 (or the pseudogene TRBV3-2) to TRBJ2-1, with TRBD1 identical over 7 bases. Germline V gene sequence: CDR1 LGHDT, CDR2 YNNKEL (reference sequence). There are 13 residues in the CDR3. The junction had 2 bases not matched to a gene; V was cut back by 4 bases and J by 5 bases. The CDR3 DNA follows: TGTGCCAGCAGCCGGGACAGAGACAATGAGCAGTTCTTC. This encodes CASSRDRDNEQFF.